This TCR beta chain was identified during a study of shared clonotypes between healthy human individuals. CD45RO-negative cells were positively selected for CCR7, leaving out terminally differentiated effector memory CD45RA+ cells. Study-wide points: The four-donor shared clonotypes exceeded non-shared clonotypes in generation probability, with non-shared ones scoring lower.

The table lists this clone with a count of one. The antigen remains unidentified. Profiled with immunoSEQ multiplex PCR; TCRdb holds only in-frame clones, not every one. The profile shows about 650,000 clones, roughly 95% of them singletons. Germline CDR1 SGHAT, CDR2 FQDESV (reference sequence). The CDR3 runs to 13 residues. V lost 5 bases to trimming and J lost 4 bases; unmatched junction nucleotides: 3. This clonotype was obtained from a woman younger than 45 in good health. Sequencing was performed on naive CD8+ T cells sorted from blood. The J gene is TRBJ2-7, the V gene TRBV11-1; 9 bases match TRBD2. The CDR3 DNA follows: TGTGCCAGCAGCCCAGCGGGGGGTTACGAGCAGTACTTC. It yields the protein CASSPAGGYEQYF. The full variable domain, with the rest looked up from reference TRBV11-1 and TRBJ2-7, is EAEVAQSPRYKITEKSQAVAFWCDPISGHATLYWYRQILGQGPELLVQFQDESVVDDSQLPKDRFSAERLKGVDSTLKIQPAELGDSAMYLCASSPAGGYEQYFGPGTRLTVT.